These 5 T cell receptor beta chains came from one sample sequenced in a study of OX40 agonist ivuxolimab in advanced cancers. Only in-frame clones appear in the TCRdb table, and some are missing; sequencing was by immunoSEQ multiplex PCR. This table holds some 97,000 clones, approximately 89% found once. The sample was CD4+ or CD8+ T cells sorted from blood, taken in a trial of the OX40 agonist ivuxolimab. These receptors all come from an adult with an advanced solid tumor such as melanoma, head and neck, liver or kidney cancer.

This clone came up a few times. This chain uses TRBV5-1 with TRBJ2-3; D gene unclear. From germline, CDR1 is SGHRS and CDR2 YFSETQ. The CDR3 runs 13 residues. The V gene lost 0 bases and the J gene lost 2 bases, with 4 bases spanning the gap. CDR3 in amino acids: CASSLVTTDTQYF. DNA for the CDR3: TGCGCCAGCAGCTTGGTGACCACAGATACGCAGTATTTT. Variable domain in full (rest from reference TRBV5-1 and TRBJ2-3): KAGVTQTPRYLIKTRGQQVTLSCSPISGHRSVSWYQQTPGQGLQFLFEYFSETQRNKGNFPGRFSGRQFSNSRSEMNVSTLELGDSALYLCASSLVTTDTQYFGPGTRLTVL.

The DNA for the CDR3 is TGCGCCAGCAGCTTGGGGCCCGGGACTAGTAAGTCGGAGACCCAGTACTTC. It yields the protein CASSLGPGTSKSETQYF. This chain links TRBV5-1 with TRBJ2-5; the match to TRBD2 covers 8 bases. Per the germline V gene, CDR1 is SGHRS and CDR2 is YFSETQ. The V and J ends lost 0 bases and 5 bases, in that order; junction bases with no gene match: 12. This CDR3 has 17 residues.

This chain connects TRBV5-1 to TRBJ1-2; possibly TRBD1 for D (5 bases). V lost 0 bases and J 8 bases, leaving 20 bases between the germline ends. This CDR3 region has 16 residues. The germline gives CDR1 SGHRS, CDR2 YFSETQ. The CDR3 here is CASSLDAGTQAEGYTF. The DNA for the CDR3 is TGCGCCAGCAGCTTGGATGCCGGGACCCAAGCGGAAGGCTACACCTTC.

This chain links TRBV25-1 with TRBJ1-1; D unresolved. Germline CDR1 is MGHDK and CDR2 is SYGVNS. The CDR3 loop spans 11 amino acids. V was trimmed by 6 bases and J by 1 base, leaving 3 bases between them. CDR3 in DNA: TGTGCCAGCAGAAGGAACACTGAAGCTTTCTTT. It yields the protein CASRRNTEAFF.

This clone was recorded a few times. The V call is TRBV5-1, the J call TRBJ2-3; 7 nucleotides match TRBD2. Trimming removed 2 bases from V and 1 base from J; junction bases left unmatched: 4. The CDR3 consists of 15 residues. Per the germline V gene, CDR1 is SGHRS and CDR2 is YFSETQ. The CDR3 is CASSFVAGGTDTQYF. DNA for the CDR3: TGCGCCAGCAGCTTCGTTGCGGGGGGCACAGATACGCAGTATTTT.